The rows below give T cell receptor beta chains drawn from one sample of a study of cytomegalovirus exposure and HLA in healthy donors. This table comes from immunoSEQ multiplex PCR, and its TCRdb copy is limited to in-frame clones, with some not included. The sample shows roughly 65,000 clones, approximately 91% of them seen only once. The sample consisted of PBMCs. The receptors here all came from a man between 18 and 29 years old in good health and CMV-seronegative. CDR3s include the opening cysteine and the closing phenylalanine or tryptophan. D genes are given only for firm matches. Some rows have no size entry. The others give once, few or many, or a class for an expanded clone.

D	size	V	J	CDR3	DNA
-	-	TRBV18	TRBJ2-7	CASSPIDRSYEQYF	TGTGCCAGCTCACCAATTGACAGGTCATACGAGCAGTACTTC
TRBD1	-	TRBV10-3	TRBJ2-5	CAISESTGQGPQETQYF	TGTGCCATCAGTGAGTCGACGGGACAGGGGCCCCAAGAGACCCAGTACTTC
TRBD1	-	TRBV7-9	TRBJ1-4	CASSRTGPSEKLFF	TGTGCCAGCAGCCGGACAGGGCCTAGTGAAAAACTGTTTTTT
-	-	TRBV30	TRBJ1-5	CAWSELTGSNQPQHF	TGTGCCTGGAGTGAGTTGACAGGTAGCAATCAGCCCCAGCATTTT
TRBD1	-	TRBV7-8	TRBJ2-7	CASSFAGTGGYEQYF	TGTGCCAGCAGCTTTGCCGGGACAGGGGGCTACGAGCAGTACTTC
TRBD1	-	TRBV7-2	TRBJ2-7	CASSLQQGINEQYF	TGTGCCAGCAGCTTACAACAGGGGATCAACGAGCAGTACTTC
-	once	TRBV5-6	TRBJ1-4	CASSLSLLTAEKLFF	TGTGCCAGCAGCTTGTCTCTTCTGACAGCTGAAAAACTGTTTTTT
TRBD2	-	TRBV7-8	TRBJ2-5	CASSLAVLAGVPQETQYF	TGTGCCAGCAGCTTAGCAGTCCTAGCGGGGGTTCCCCAAGAGACCCAGTACTTC
-	-	TRBV6-5	TRBJ2-5	CASSYNMGAGTQYF	TGTGCCAGCAGTTACAATATGGGGGCAGGGACCCAGTACTTC
-	-	TRBV28	TRBJ1-1	CASSHPGTGNTEAFF	TGTGCCAGCAGCCACCCAGGGACTGGAAACACTGAAGCTTTCTTT
-	-	TRBV9	TRBJ2-1	CASSGGGRPLYNEQFF	TGTGCCAGCAGCGGGGGAGGACGCCCCCTATACAATGAGCAGTTCTTC
TRBD2	few	TRBV11-2	TRBJ2-1	CASSLLAGGNYNEQFF	TGTGCCAGCAGCTTACTAGCGGGAGGGAACTACAATGAGCAGTTCTTC
-	-	TRBV5-4	TRBJ2-1	CASSLVLDNEQFF	TGTGCCAGCAGCTTGGTACTAGACAATGAGCAGTTCTTC
TRBD1	-	TRBV6-6	TRBJ1-4	CATTRQGDREKLFF	TGTGCCACCACAAGACAGGGGGATCGGGAAAAACTGTTTTTT
-	-	TRBV18	TRBJ1-2	CASSPDGIRGYTF	TGTGCCAGCTCACCTGACGGGATTCGAGGCTACACCTTC
TRBD1	-	TRBV7-9	TRBJ1-4	CASSSPLTGGGEKLFF	TGTGCCAGCAGCTCGCCTTTGACAGGGGGAGGAGAAAAACTGTTTTTT
-	-	TRBV28	TRBJ1-2	CASTPDPGGKKNYGYTF	TGTGCCAGCACCCCCGATCCCGGGGGGAAAAAAAACTATGGCTACACCTTC
TRBD1	-	TRBV9	TRBJ1-2	CASSVGGGFNYGYTF	TGTGCCAGCAGCGTAGGAGGGGGCTTTAACTATGGCTACACCTTC
-	-	TRBV4-3	TRBJ2-2	CASSQDQRGTGELFF	TGCGCCAGCAGCCAAGATCAACGGGGGACCGGGGAGCTGTTTTTT
-	-	TRBV15	TRBJ2-7	CATSQNKNPSEQYF	TGTGCCACCAGCCAGAATAAAAACCCCTCCGAGCAGTACTTC
-	-	TRBV7-9	TRBJ1-1	CASSPFADTEAFF	TGTGCCAGCAGCCCATTCGCGGACACTGAAGCTTTCTTT
TRBD1	-	TRBV5-1	TRBJ1-3	CASRARDSGNTIYF	TGCGCCAGCAGAGCCCGGGACAGTGGAAACACCATATATTTT
TRBD1	few	TRBV28	TRBJ1-4	CASSPPGQGASELFF	TGTGCCAGCAGCCCCCCAGGACAGGGGGCGTCGGAACTGTTTTTT
TRBD1	few	TRBV29-1	TRBJ1-4	CSAWGTGGALADEKLFF	TGCAGCGCCTGGGGGACAGGGGGCGCATTGGCAGATGAAAAACTGTTTTTT
TRBD2	-	TRBV19	TRBJ2-5	CASSRTSGYQETQYF	TGTGCCAGTAGTCGGACTAGCGGGTACCAAGAGACCCAGTACTTC
TRBD2	-	TRBV18	TRBJ2-3	CASSGPGLAGNTDTQYF	TGTGCCAGCTCAGGCCCGGGACTAGCGGGAAACACAGATACGCAGTATTTT
TRBD2	-	TRBV19	TRBJ2-1	CASSTPLALAVNNEQFF	TGTGCCAGTAGTACACCCCTGGCACTAGCGGTTAACAATGAGCAGTTCTTC
-	-	TRBV6-6	TRBJ2-1	CASSYGEGGYYNEQFF	TGTGCCAGCAGTTACGGGGAGGGGGGATACTACAATGAGCAGTTCTTC